This note documents a single T cell receptor (beta chain) sequence. This receptor's antigen is unknown. No base quality values were provided; no much bigger clone lies one nucleotide off. This sample was taken from a study of cytomegalovirus exposure and HLA in healthy donors (dated by TCRdb to about 2017). Broadly, across the study: According to a later analysis, one platform produced both the 100 to 150 validation repertoires and the 666 repertoires of the first cohort. The aim of the study was to test whether cataloging public T cell receptors could identify signatures of past pathogen exposure. A separate validation cohort of 100 to 150 different subjects was used in addition to the approximately 700-subject first cohort. High-throughput TCR immunosequencing, statistical association of individual TCRs with disease status, and machine learning were combined to predict cytomegalovirus infection status. General findings and caveats noted by the study authors: The study gave a list of under 200 TCR beta chains associated with cytomegalovirus. Of the cluster scores, around 95% were above 0 in a later analysis, which found that TCRs clustered in the first cohort also tended to co-occur in the approximately 130 validation repertoires. The classifier was reported to diagnose cytomegalovirus status with high specificity and sensitivity in both the original cohort and the validation cohort. All 120 or so repertoires were used to score co-occurrence in the validation cohort in a later analysis, because that analysis had no HLA typing for the cohort. A few of the identified cytomegalovirus-associated TCR beta chains were confirmed in vitro to be specific for cytomegalovirus antigens. Across donors, most TCR sequences were observed very rarely, whereas some public TCRs were present in many individuals. The authors suggested that the approach could potentially be extended to other disease states and immunological phenotypes.

Separate from the approximately 670-subject first cohort, the validation cohort of over 90 subjects was the group to which the donors belonged. V loses 0 bases, J loses 6 bases, and the germline ends lie 18 bases apart. The CDR3, from cysteine to phenylalanine, totals 16 residues. The retained sequence is limited to the CDR3, 48 bases, with the frame set at the first base. In the germline V gene, CDR1 corresponds to SGHDN and CDR2 to FVKESK. The library was made by the immunoSEQ multiplex PCR assay. The study's processing was this. A statistical classification framework was built for diagnosing cytomegalovirus status from the catalog of TCR beta chain sequences. TCRdb took over this immuneACCESS table, retaining in-frame rearrangements with V and J assigned. Such tables are incomplete; in checked studies, under half of the missing clones stem from an unresolved V gene, and the remainder is unexplained. V and J calls and clone size are as listed in that table; D and trimming were resolved from the DNA. For this sample the table gives 95,000 to 150,000 clones, of which 85% to 90% were detected only once. The ten largest account for over 6% of the sample.

The V gene is TRBV14 and the J gene is TRBJ2-7, with TRBD2 tentatively as D gene (5 bases match). The sequenced sample consisted of PBMCs. The origin of this receptor is a woman between 18 and 29 years old in good health and CMV-seropositive. The DNA is TGTGCCAGCAGCCAAGATCTCGGGGTGTTGGACTCCGAGCAGTACTTC. The translation is CASSQDLGVLDSEQYF.